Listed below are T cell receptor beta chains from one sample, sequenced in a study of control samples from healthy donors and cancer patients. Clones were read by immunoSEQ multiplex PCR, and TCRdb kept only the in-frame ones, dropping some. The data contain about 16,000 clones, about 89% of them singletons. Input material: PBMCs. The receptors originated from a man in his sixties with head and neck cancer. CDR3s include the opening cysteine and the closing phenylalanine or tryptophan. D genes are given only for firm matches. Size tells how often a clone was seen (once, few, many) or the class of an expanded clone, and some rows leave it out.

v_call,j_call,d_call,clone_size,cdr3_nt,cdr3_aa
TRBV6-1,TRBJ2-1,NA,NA,TGTGCCAGCAGTGAAGCAAGGCACGATGAGCAGTTCTTC,CASSEARHDEQFF
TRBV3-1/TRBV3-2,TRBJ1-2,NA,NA,TGTGCCAGCAGCCATGGGATGGGAGGCTACACCTTC,CASSHGMGGYTF
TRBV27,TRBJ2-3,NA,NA,TGTGCCAGCAAGGGGGGGGCCCGCCAGTATTTT,CASKGGARQYF
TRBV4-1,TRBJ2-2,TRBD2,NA,TGCGCCAGCAGCCAAGAGCCGTCCCCCGGGGGGATCGGGGAGCTGTTTTTT,CASSQEPSPGGIGELFF
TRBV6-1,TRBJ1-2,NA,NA,TGTGCCAGCAGTGAACGGGGCTACACCTTC,CASSERGYTF
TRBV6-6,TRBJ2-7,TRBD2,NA,TGTGCCAGCAGAGCCGGGACTAGCGGGGACCGCTACGAGCAGTACTTC,CASRAGTSGDRYEQYF
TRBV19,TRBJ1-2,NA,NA,TGTGCCAGTAGTATTCGGTCCAGGGGTGTAAGCTATGGCTACACCTTC,CASSIRSRGVSYGYTF
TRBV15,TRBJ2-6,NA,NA,TGTGCCACCAGCAGAGATAAAAATACTGGGGCCAACGTCCTGACTTTC,CATSRDKNTGANVLTF
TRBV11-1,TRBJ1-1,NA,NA,TGTGCCAGCAGCCCGAGGACAGTCAACACTGAAGCTTTCTTT,CASSPRTVNTEAFF
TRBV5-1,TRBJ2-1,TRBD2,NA,TGCGCCAGCAGCTTGCAACTAGCGGGTAATGAGCAGTTCTTC,CASSLQLAGNEQFF
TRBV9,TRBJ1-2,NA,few,TGTGCCAGCAGCGTAGAAGCGGGCAGGGGATCCAACTATGGCTACACCTTC,CASSVEAGRGSNYGYTF
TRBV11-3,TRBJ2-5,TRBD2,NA,TGTGCCAGCAGCTTAGGCCCAGCGGGGGGCCACGAGACCCAGTACTTC,CASSLGPAGGHETQYF
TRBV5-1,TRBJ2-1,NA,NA,TGCGCCAGCAGCTTGTATCCCGGGTCCAATGAGCAGTTCTTC,CASSLYPGSNEQFF
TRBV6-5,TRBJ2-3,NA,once,TGTGCCAGCAAGACTAGCACAGATACGCAGTATTTT,CASKTSTDTQYF
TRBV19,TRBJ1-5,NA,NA,TGTGCCAGTAGTGCGCGCGGGTCTAGCCAGCCCCAGCATTTT,CASSARGSSQPQHF